One sample yielded the 18 T cell receptor beta chains listed below, sequenced in a study of blood T cell repertoires in COVID-19. The assay was immunoSEQ multiplex PCR, and TCRdb's table has in-frame clones only and misses some. The sample lists approximately 260,000 clones; roughly 80% were seen once. The material sequenced was peripheral blood. These TCRs come from a woman aged 55-75 years with active or convalescent COVID-19.

This clone was recorded a few times. J is TRBJ2-5 and V is TRBV6-5; 7 bases align to TRBD2. The CDR3 covers 14 residues. Germline V gives CDR1 MNHEY, CDR2 SVGAGI. The junction had 6 bases not matched to a gene; V was cut back by 7 bases and J by 1 base. The CDR3 region has the DNA TGTGCCAGCACCCCTAGCGGCACCCAAGAGACCCAGTACTTC. Encoded protein: CASTPSGTQETQYF.

V and J are TRBV27 and TRBJ2-7, with 7 bases fitting TRBD1. Germline trimming cut 3 bases from V and 0 bases from J; bases unmatched to any gene: 8. The germline V gene has CDR1 MNHEY and CDR2 SMNVEV (reference sequence). This CDR3 region has 16 residues. The CDR3 protein is CASSLGQPLLSYEQYF. Written as DNA, the CDR3 is TGTGCCAGCAGTTTGGGACAGCCTCTTCTCTCCTACGAGCAGTACTTC.

The chain employs TRBV6-5 and TRBJ2-1, with 8 positions matching TRBD2. Losses at the gene ends were 6 bases for V and 5 bases for J; bases not matched to a gene: 9. CDR1 is MNHEY, CDR2 SVGAGI, per germline. CDR3 length equals 15 residues. CDR3 DNA: TGTGCCAGCAGCCGACTGGCGGGGGGCCACAATGAGCAGTTCTTC. It specifies CASSRLAGGHNEQFF.

The chain is built from TRBV5-4 and TRBJ1-2; TRBD1 matches at 9 bases. Germline lookup yields CDR1 SGHNT and CDR2 YYREEE (reference sequence). The CDR3 is made up of 15 amino acids. V was pared by 5 bases and J by 4 bases, with 9 bases of the junction left unmatched. Here the CDR3 reads CASSWGTGRSYGYTF. For the CDR3, the DNA is TGTGCCAGCAGTTGGGGGACAGGGCGCAGCTATGGCTACACCTTC.

The chain couples TRBV13 to TRBJ2-1; 7 bases fit TRBD2. This CDR3 comprises 15 residues. Germline values: CDR1 PRHDT, CDR2 FYEKMQ (reference sequence). After removal of 0 bases from V and 4 bases from J, the junction contained 3 bases not matched to a gene. CDR3 bases: TGTGCCAGCAGCTTAGGGCCTAGCGGTTACAATGAGCAGTTCTTC. This gives the protein CASSLGPSGYNEQFF.

The rearrangement joins TRBV18 to TRBJ1-4; 9 bases fit TRBD1. This CDR3 has 17 residues. The V and J ends lost 3 bases and 4 bases, in that order; junction bases with no gene match: 9. The germline V gene has CDR1 KGHSH and CDR2 LQKENI. For the CDR3, the DNA is TGTGCCAGCTCACCGGGACAGGGCGACCCTTATAATGAAAAACTGTTTTTT. Its protein is CASSPGQGDPYNEKLFF.

This clone was observed a single time. The V call is TRBV19, the J call TRBJ2-5, with 13 bases lining up with TRBD2. V lost 3 bases to trimming and J lost 7 bases; unmatched junction nucleotides: 11. The germline CDR1 and CDR2 sequences are LNHDA and SQIVND (reference sequence). This CDR3 contains 17 residues. CDR3 sequence reads: CASSIGTSGARGGTQYF. The CDR3 DNA reads TGTGCCAGTAGTATCGGGACTAGCGGGGCCCGGGGTGGGACCCAGTACTTC. Full variable domain (outside the CDR3, taken from reference TRBV19 and TRBJ2-5): DGGITQSPKYLFRKEGQNVTLSCEQNLNHDAMYWYRQDPGQGLRLIYYSQIVNDFQKGDIAEGYSVSREKKESFPLTVTSAQKNPTAFYLCASSIGTSGARGGTQYFGPGTRLLVL.

The chain recombines TRBV7-2 with TRBJ2-5; 9 positions match TRBD1. V shed 6 bases and J 5 bases; nucleotides not matched to a gene: 10. Germline assignment: CDR1 SGHTA and CDR2 FQGNSA. This CDR3 spans 15 amino acids. Here the CDR3 DNA reads TGTGCCAGCAGTCTCACAGGGGGCTGGTCGGAGACCCAGTACTTC. Protein product: CASSLTGGWSETQYF.

J is TRBJ1-6 and V is TRBV3-1 (or the pseudogene TRBV3-2); D gene unclear. The CDR3 runs 15 residues. Trimming shortened V by 1 base and J by 7 bases, and 11 bases separated the two germline ends. Per germline, CDR1 LGHDT and CDR2 YNNKEL (reference sequence). The CDR3 DNA follows: TGTGCCAGCAGCCAAGGGAGGGAGAGGAATTCACCCCTCCACTTT. Translated: CASSQGRERNSPLHF.

The rearrangement uses TRBV7-2 and TRBJ1-1; 7 bases align to TRBD1. The V and J ends lost 3 bases and 5 bases, in that order; junction bases with no gene match: 3. CDR1 SGHTA and CDR2 FQGNSA come from the germline V gene. The CDR3 length is 13 residues. The CDR3 is CASSFSQGTEAFF. The CDR3, as DNA: TGTGCCAGCAGCTTTTCACAGGGGACTGAAGCTTTCTTT.

The rearrangement links TRBV5-1 to TRBJ2-3; D is undetermined. The V end was cut by 1 base, the J end by 3 bases, with 15 bases between. This CDR3 has 16 residues. Germline lookup yields CDR1 SGHRS and CDR2 YFSETQ. Here the CDR3 DNA reads TGCGCCAGCAGCTTGCTCCCACCAGGTGGAACAGATACGCAGTATTTT. It codes for CASSLLPPGGTDTQYF.

The chain uses TRBV30 and TRBJ1-1; D uncertain. CDR1 and CDR2 from the germline V gene are GTSNPN and SVGIG (reference sequence). The CDR3 runs to 13 residues. Trimming removed 0 bases at V and 8 bases at J, with 13 bases between. The CDR3 region is CAWSVLEQSEAFF. In nucleotides, the CDR3 is TGTGCCTGGAGTGTACTTGAGCAATCGGAAGCTTTCTTT.

This clone was detected a few times. The V call is TRBV15, the J call TRBJ1-6; D is ambiguous. This CDR3 spans 15 amino acids. Germline V gene sequence: CDR1 LNHNV, CDR2 YYDKDF (reference sequence). V was trimmed by 0 bases and J by 12 bases, leaving 15 bases between them. CDR3: CATSRDGEGWKPLHF. DNA of the CDR3: TGTGCCACCAGCAGAGATGGGGAGGGTTGGAAACCCCTCCACTTT.

This clone was observed a handful of times. The CDR3 region has the DNA TGTGCCAGCAGCTCGGACAGGGCTAACTATGGCTACACCTTC. Translation: CASSSDRANYGYTF. This chain joins TRBV7-8 and TRBJ1-2; 8 nucleotides align to TRBD1. The CDR3 runs to 14 residues. Germline V gene sequence: CDR1 SGHVS, CDR2 FQNEAQ. With 4 bases clipped from V and 0 bases from J, the junction kept 1 base outside the gene matches.

The chain uses TRBV18 and TRBJ1-3; D is perhaps TRBD1 (5 bases). The germline CDR1 and CDR2 sequences are KGHSH and LQKENI. V was clipped by 3 bases and J by 4 bases, with 13 bases between them. This CDR3 is 15 amino acids long. CDR3 residues: CASSPGGTGGNTIYF. CDR3 coding DNA: TGTGCCAGCTCACCTGGGGGGACGGGAGGAAACACCATATATTTT.

This chain links TRBV3-1 (or the pseudogene TRBV3-2) with TRBJ1-2; TRBD1 agrees at 9 bases. Germline V lookup: CDR1 LGHDT, CDR2 YNNKEL (reference sequence). The V segment lost 4 bases and the J segment 5 bases; nucleotides outside the gene matches: 11. The CDR3 runs 16 residues. As DNA, the CDR3 is TGTGCCAGCAGCCGAAACTTACAGGGGGCAGGGTATGGCTACACCTTC. Residues: CASSRNLQGAGYGYTF.

The chain couples TRBV5-1 to TRBJ2-1, with 10 bases matching TRBD2. The CDR3 runs to 15 residues. V lost 3 bases, J lost 7 bases, and 7 bases stayed unmatched. Germline values: CDR1 SGHRS, CDR2 YFSETQ. Here the CDR3 DNA reads TGCGCCAGCAGCTCGATAGCGGGGGGTATGAATGAGCAGTTCTTC. It translates to CASSSIAGGMNEQFF. Variable domain in full (rest from reference TRBV5-1 and TRBJ2-1): KAGVTQTPRYLIKTRGQQVTLSCSPISGHRSVSWYQQTPGQGLQFLFEYFSETQRNKGNFPGRFSGRQFSNSRSEMNVSTLELGDSALYLCASSSIAGGMNEQFFGPGTRLTVL.

V gene TRBV28 combines with J gene TRBJ1-6; D is perhaps TRBD1 (5 bases). The germline V gene encodes CDR1 MDHEN and CDR2 SYDVKM. The CDR3 runs to 15 residues. V lost 7 bases to trimming and J lost 5 bases, with 15 bases between them. CDR3 region: CASTQRGGNNSPLHF. Written as DNA, the CDR3 is TGTGCCAGCACTCAACGGGGGGGAAATAATTCACCCCTCCACTTT.